The 14 T cell receptor beta chains reported below all come from one sample, sequenced in a study of T cell changes during pregnancy in multiple sclerosis. TCRdb's table, derived via immunoSEQ multiplex PCR, lists solely in-frame clones and lacks some. The data contain 100,000 or so clones, under 95% of them seen just once; the ten biggest clones take up more than 0.75%. The sample consisted of peripheral blood, taken after pregnancy. The receptors come from a female donor with multiple sclerosis, enrolled in a pregnancy study.

The V call is TRBV19, the J call TRBJ2-1; D is possibly TRBD2 (5 bases). The CDR3 contains 15 residues. Germline assignment: CDR1 LNHDA and CDR2 SQIVND (reference sequence). Trimming left V 2 bases short and J 0 bases short, with 8 bases between. The CDR3 spells CASSISGASYNEQFF. CDR3 DNA: TGTGCCAGTAGTATAAGCGGAGCCTCCTACAATGAGCAGTTCTTC.

The chain employs TRBV28 and TRBJ1-2, with 11 bases that match TRBD1. CDR3 length equals 13 residues. V was pared by 6 bases and J by 6 bases, with 3 bases of the junction left unmatched. CDR1 is MDHEN and CDR2 is SYDVKM in the germline V gene. The CDR3 region has the DNA TGTGCCAGCAGCTGGACAGGGGGCGATGGCTACACCTTC. It codes for CASSWTGGDGYTF.

The V call is TRBV15, the J call TRBJ1-3, with D possibly TRBD1 on 5 matching bases. V dropped 5 bases and J dropped 2 bases, with 10 bases sitting between them. The CDR3 consists of 14 residues. Germline values: CDR1 LNHNV, CDR2 YYDKDF (reference sequence). CDR3 bases: TGTGCCACCAGCCTTCCAGGGACTGGAAACACCATATATTTT. Translated: CATSLPGTGNTIYF.

This chain links TRBV7-8 with TRBJ1-5, with TRBD1 as a possible D gene (6 bases). Trimming left V 3 bases short and J 5 bases short, with 11 bases between. Germline V CDR1 and CDR2: SGHVS, FQNEAQ. There are 14 residues in the CDR3. CDR3 nucleotides: TGTGCCAGCAGCTTTGGCAGGGGAGATCAGCCCCAGCATTTT. Protein: CASSFGRGDQPQHF.

The chain has TRBV2 and TRBJ1-5; D gene unclear. The V end was cut by 7 bases, the J end by 6 bases, with 13 bases between. Germline V gives CDR1 SNHLY, CDR2 FYNNEI. This CDR3 is 13 amino acids long. In DNA, the CDR3 is TGTGCCAGCACCCCTATGGCGGGTCAGCCCCAGCATTTT. It codes for CASTPMAGQPQHF.

The chain uses TRBV11-2 and TRBJ2-7, with D possibly matching TRBD1 (5 bases). The germline gives CDR1 SGHAT, CDR2 FQNNGV. V was trimmed by 0 bases and J by 5 bases, leaving 14 bases between them. This CDR3 is built from 15 residues. In nucleotides, the CDR3 is TGTGCCAGCAGCTTAGAGGGGCGTCTAGGACACGAGCAGTACTTC. It encodes CASSLEGRLGHEQYF.

The V gene is TRBV2, the J gene TRBJ2-7; D uncertain. This CDR3 has 10 residues. Germline assignment: CDR1 SNHLY and CDR2 FYNNEI. Trimming stripped 4 bases from V and 6 bases from J, with 4 bases between. In DNA form, the CDR3 reads TGTGCCAGCAGTGGGGCCGAGCAGTACTTC. This gives the protein CASSGAEQYF.

This chain connects TRBV7-3 to TRBJ2-1, with a tentative D call TRBD2 (7 bases). The CDR3 loop spans 19 amino acids. CDR1 and CDR2 (germline): SGHTA, FQGTGA. V was shortened by 1 base and J by 3 bases, with 22 bases between the two germline ends. CDR3 sequence reads: CASSLRAGGSGTFYNEQFF. CDR3 coding DNA: TGTGCCAGCAGCTTAAGGGCCGGGGGGAGCGGGACATTCTACAATGAGCAGTTCTTC.

The chain couples TRBV28 to TRBJ2-7, with 8 bases lining up with TRBD1. J gave up 2 bases and V 5 bases, and 2 bases lay outside the gene matches. Germline-derived CDR1 and CDR2 are MDHEN and SYDVKM. The CDR3 is 13 amino acids. The CDR3 loop is CASSLQGAYEQYF. CDR3 bases: TGTGCCAGCAGTCTACAGGGGGCCTACGAGCAGTACTTC.

The chain links TRBV6-1 to TRBJ1-1; D gene ambiguous. The CDR3 contains 14 residues. The V end lost 1 base, the J end lost 10 bases, and 16 bases lay between the germline ends. Germline V lookup: CDR1 MNHNS, CDR2 SASEGT. CDR3 sequence: CASSEVPVGGSAFF. The CDR3 DNA follows: TGTGCCAGCAGTGAAGTTCCAGTAGGAGGGTCAGCTTTCTTT.

The chain carries TRBV5-6 and TRBJ1-1, with D perhaps TRBD1 (6 bases). The CDR3 has 14 residues. Per germline, CDR1 SGHDT and CDR2 YYEEEE. Trimming took 3 bases from V and 5 from J, leaving 14 bases between them. The CDR3 region has the DNA TGTGCCAGCAGCTATGCACAGGGTTGGACTGAAGCTTTCTTT. Translating gives CASSYAQGWTEAFF.

The V and J genes are TRBV13 and TRBJ1-5; possibly TRBD1 for D (6 bases). V lost 2 bases to trimming and J lost 7 bases, with 9 bases between them. The CDR3 is made up of 13 amino acids. CDR1 and CDR2 (germline): PRHDT, FYEKMQ (reference sequence). As DNA, the CDR3 is TGTGCCAGCAGCTTAAGGGGGGGACAGCCCCAGCATTTT. Its translation is CASSLRGGQPQHF.

This chain joins TRBV6-4 and TRBJ1-1, with 10 positions matching TRBD1. Trimming took 0 bases from V and 3 from J; bases not matched to a gene: 4. There are 16 residues in the CDR3. In germline, CDR1 is MRHNA, CDR2 SNTAGT. In nucleotides, the CDR3 is TGTGCCAGCAGTGACTCGACAGGGGGCAGGGACACTGAAGCTTTCTTT. Translation: CASSDSTGGRDTEAFF.

The chain couples TRBV5-1 to TRBJ1-1, with TRBD1 identical over 8 bases. V shed 4 bases and J 6 bases; nucleotides not matched to a gene: 5. Germline V gene lookup returns CDR1 SGHRS and CDR2 YFSETQ. CDR3 length: 13 amino acids. CDR3 residues: CASSLGQGAEAFF. CDR3 bases: TGCGCCAGCAGCCTCGGACAGGGCGCTGAAGCTTTCTTT.